This T cell receptor beta chain is from a study of tumor-infiltrating lymphocytes in oesophageal squamous cell carcinoma. This clonotype is labeled as medium-sized. A read error is likely, as this CDR3 ends without the conserved phenylalanine or tryptophan. The DNA is left out, because the CDR3 cannot be placed on it with certainty; the CDR3 is given as TCRdb lists it. The CDR3 is 10 amino acids in total, end residues counted. CDR1 is SGHTA and CDR2 is FQGTGA in the germline V gene. Via MiXCR, TCRdb re-called the PCR reads, giving one row per CDR3 protein. The sample has 5,500 to 7,500 distinct CDR3 sequences, roughly 15% seen once; the top ten hold approximately 19%.

The source of this sequence is a male donor with esophageal squamous cell carcinoma. Sequencing was performed on esophageal tumor tissue. The chain joins TRBV7-3 to TRBJ2-5. CDR3 sequence reads: CASSYRGSIP.